The entry below gives a single TCR beta chain sequence along with its context. As yet, its antigen is unknown. This CDR3 comprises 16 residues. Trimming took 0 bases from V and 0 from J; bases not matched to a gene: 4. CDR1 is LGHNA and CDR2 is YSLEER in the germline V gene. The source of the sample is a study of CD8 T cells in ankylosing spondylitis. The study, taken as a whole, reports: Several of the motif variants were reported before in synovial fluid and blood from reactive arthritis. In ankylosing spondylitis blood, a motif of fewer than 10 highly homologous TCR beta variants appeared characteristic. Reports say disease-linked clones showed up significantly more in matched ankylosing spondylitis synovial fluid.

Quantitative 5'-RACE with molecular barcodes produced the TCR beta libraries. MiXCR, run by TCRdb on the 5' RACE reads, gives a single entry per CDR3 protein. The table has a few hundred thousand distinct CDR3 sequences, 15% to 20% seen once. The sequence was collected from a male donor with ankylosing spondylitis or in good health (not recorded which). The chain recombines TRBV4-3 with TRBJ2-7; 8 nucleotides match TRBD1. Sequenced: blood, either unsorted or a sorted T cell fraction (not recorded which). The CDR3 DNA follows: TGCGCCAGCAGCCAAGATGCCGGGACAGGCTCCTACGAGCAGTACTTC. Its protein product is CASSQDAGTGSYEQYF.